This T cell receptor beta chain was captured in a study of post-analysis software for immune sequencing data (dated by TCRdb to between 2015 and 2016). Study-wide context: Recorded disease courses included relapsing-remitting, secondary progressive and progressive-relapsing multiple sclerosis, with some patients lacking subtype annotation. The patient repertoires were compared against 11 previously published healthy control repertoires obtained from donors aged about 6 to 28 years. A subset of samples was prepared in parallel using single-end sample barcoding, then pooled and co-amplified after Illumina adapter ligation. The study at large found these results: The multiple sclerosis patient group was slightly younger than the control group. Direct clustering with F measure showed strong co-clustering of samples prepared in the same batch, prompting a batch-effect correction. Normalized Chao1 diversity was significantly lower in multiple sclerosis patients than controls, suggesting substantial peripheral T-cell clonal expansion. Roughly 5 TRBV segments, including TRBV5-6, TRBV5-1 and TRBV20-1, were significantly more frequent in patients than controls.

Inclusive of the bounding cysteine and phenylalanine, the CDR3 is 15 residues long. This entry keeps only the CDR3 DNA: 45 bases, framed from base 1. CDR1 and CDR2 were assigned from the germline V gene as SQVTM and ANQGSEA. Ends trimmed: V by 4 bases, J by 11 bases; bases unmatched to a gene: 11. To demonstrate the VDJtools post-analysis software, the study profiled TCR beta repertoires from the peripheral blood of 13 young patients with multiple sclerosis. The patients with multiple sclerosis were children and adolescents between roughly 6 and 17 years of age. Libraries were prepared through PCR. Instrument used: Illumina HiSeq 2500. To reduce PCR and sequencing biases, unique molecular identifiers were incorporated into the TCR beta cDNA libraries. Per 1 to 10 million input T cells, some 500,000 cDNA molecules were obtained, such that each molecule approximated one T cell. Patient libraries were prepared and sequenced with the same protocol used for the earlier healthy control dataset. Within a given batch, samples were prepared together, multiplexed and sequenced on the same HiSeq lane. As for the authors' bioinformatics: MIGEC was used to process the raw barcoded reads, and molecular identifier groups with only a single read were discarded before consensus assembly and CDR3 extraction. Clonotype tables were post-analysed with VDJtools, normalizing diversity by down-sampling all datasets to the smallest sample size. In repertoire overlap clustering, CDR3 amino acid sequences, but not nucleotide sequences, were matched to correct batch-related cross-sample contamination. The public reads were run again by TCRdb, first through fastp at Q25 and then through MiXCR, and only productive beta chains were kept. Rows are combined by CDR3 protein, so each entry shows the most common genes and DNA. Here the V and J calls rest on TCRdb's processing, not on the authors' analysis. This sample holds around 190,000 distinct CDR3 sequences; over 25% were observed only once. The ten largest clones capture 3% to 3.5% of the sample.

Concerning this clonotype: Its recognized antigen is unknown. A single base separates this from a much larger clone, so it may be a read error.

The sequence derives from a girl aged 2-17 years with multiple sclerosis. The rearranged chain carries TRBV29-1 and TRBJ2-5; TRBD2 fits 15 bases in the junction. Sequencing was carried out using blood. The sequence in DNA is TGCAGCGTTGGGACTAGCGGGAGGGCCAACAATGAGCAGTACTTC. Translated, it gives CSVGTSGRANNEQYF. Full variable domain (CDR3 extended with the reference TRBV29-1 and TRBJ2-5 proteins): SAVISQKPSRDICQRGTSLTIQCQVDSQVTMMFWYRQQPGQSLTLIATANQGSEATYESGFVIDKFPISRPNLTFSTLTVSNMSPEDSSIYLCSVGTSGRANNEQYFGPGTRLLVL.